This T cell receptor beta chain was identified during a study of T cell responses to AZD1222 COVID-19 vaccine. Germline V gene lookup returns CDR1 MNHEY and CDR2 SVGAGI. V lost 6 bases to trimming and J lost 2 bases; unmatched junction nucleotides: 5. This CDR3 spans 14 amino acids. For this clone: Its matching antigen is unknown.

Notes on the study in general: Unmutated variant regions are reportedly the target of nearly half of TCRs that are spike-specific. Recipients of two AZD1222 doses showed rising Spike-specific TCR breadth and depth. At baseline, seropositivity was found in only six AZD1222 recipients.

Generated by immunoSEQ multiplex PCR, the TCRdb table keeps only in-frame clones and is missing some. Of some 96,000 clones listed, almost 90% are singletons. Pooling was applied to second doses at about 4 or about 12 weeks. This chain uses TRBV6-5 with TRBJ2-7; 9 bases are a match to TRBD1. Material: peripheral blood, obtained 28 days after the second AZD1222 dose. This receptor was taken from an adult who received the AZD1222 COVID-19 vaccine. CDR3 residues: CASRYGQGTYEQYF. Written as DNA, the CDR3 is TGTGCCAGCAGATACGGACAGGGGACCTACGAGCAGTACTTC.